What follows is one T cell receptor beta chain and its context. Per the original methods: Quantification of nucleated cells was approximated via reference gene primer amplification. The repertoire was sequenced with immunoSEQ multiplex PCR; TCRdb's copy has only in-frame clones and lacks some. D and trimming were read from the DNA, whereas the V and J calls and clone size are those reported in that table. The repertoire includes a few hundred thousand clones, less than 90% of them detected once, and about 5.4% sits in the top ten. The data are from a study of blood T cell repertoires in COVID-19. Study-wide background: Samples of COVID-19 (acute and convalescent) were obtained from the United States, Italy and Spain.

The CDR3 has 13 amino acids. The V and J ends lost 5 bases and 4 bases respectively, with 11 bases between them. CDR1 is KGHSH and CDR2 is LQKENI in the germline V gene. Sequencing was performed on PBMCs or T cells enriched from blood (not recorded which). The sequence came from a woman between 45 and 65 years old who had recovered from COVID-19. The rearrangement uses TRBV18 and TRBJ1-2; D is undetermined. CDR3 loop: CASSSSSGYGYTF. CDR3 sequence (DNA): TGTGCCAGCTCATCGTCATCGGGCTATGGCTACACCTTC.